These 13 T cell receptor beta chains came from one sample sequenced in a study of T cells in Graves' hyperthyroidism and ophthalmopathy. There were TCR beta CDR3 regions amplified from RNA transcripts. During a first-round RT-PCR of the TCR CDR3, the HTBI primer set was used. TCRdb independently ran MiXCR on the multiplex PCR reads; one entry per CDR3 protein. The sample lists roughly 380,000 distinct CDR3 sequences, 13% occurring once. The sequencing input was blood. Every receptor here comes from a man under 40 with Graves' hyperthyroidism that later progressed to Graves' ophthalmopathy.

This clonotype was detected ten times or more. J is TRBJ2-3 and V is TRBV7-6, with 7 bases that match TRBD1. Germline V lookup: CDR1 SGHVS, CDR2 FNYEAQ. V gave up 2 bases and J gave up 0 bases; unmatched junction bases: 2. This CDR3 contains 15 residues. The CDR3 DNA is TGTGCCAGCAGCTTACCGGGACAGAGCACAGATACGCAGTATTTT. It translates to CASSLPGQSTDTQYF. Supplemented by reference TRBV7-6 and TRBJ2-3, the full variable domain reads GAGVSQSPRYKVTKRGQDVALRCDPISGHVSLYWYRQALGQGPEFLTYFNYEAQQDKSGLPNDRFSAERPEGSISTLTIQRTEQRDSAMYRCASSLPGQSTDTQYFGPGTRLTVL.

About this clonotype itself: A much larger clone differs from this one at a single base, so this may be a read error. The genes are TRBV6-1 and TRBJ1-1; D call uncertain. CDR1 and CDR2 from the germline V gene are MNHNS and SASEGT. CDR3 length equals 10 residues. Written as DNA, the CDR3 is TGTCCCAGCGGTAACACTGAAGCTTTCTTT. Protein sequence: CPSGNTEAFF.

The V call is TRBV4-1, the J call TRBJ1-6; no firm D call. Trimming removed 1 base at V and 7 bases at J, with 11 bases between. This CDR3 has 15 amino acids. Germline V lookup: CDR1 MGHRA, CDR2 YSYEKL. CDR3 nucleotides: TGCGCCAGCAGCCAAGGATGGACGCTGAATTCACCCCTCCACTTT. Its protein product is CASSQGWTLNSPLHF.

This clonotype was seen many times. The junction shows a germline mismatch at one end, possibly a read error. This chain connects TRBV5-1 to TRBJ2-2, with a possible D match to TRBD1 (5 bases). Germline V gene sequence: CDR1 SGHRS, CDR2 YFSETQ. The CDR3 extends over 13 amino acids. The CDR3 DNA sequence: TGTGCCAGCAGCTTAGGGCAGGGCGGGGAGCTGTTTTTT. Its translation is CASSLGQGGELFF.

The V and J genes are TRBV20-1 and TRBJ2-7, with 9 bases lining up with TRBD2. The V gene's germline CDR1 is DFQATT and CDR2 SNEGSKA (reference sequence). Trimming took 0 bases from V and 4 from J; bases not matched to a gene: 13. CDR3 size: 17 residues. CDR3 sequence reads: CSARDRAGSGGLYEQYF. The CDR3 DNA reads TGCAGTGCTAGAGATAGGGCTGGGAGCGGGGGGTTATACGAGCAGTACTTC.

A note on this clonotype: A clone one base away is much larger, so this may be a read error. The V gene is TRBV7-8, the J gene TRBJ2-5, with 8 positions matching TRBD2. The CDR3 length is 19 residues. From germline, CDR1 is SGHVS and CDR2 FQNEAQ. The CDR3 is CACSPSRRLAGWALETQYF. The CDR3 coding sequence is TGTGCCTGCAGCCCTTCCCGGAGGCTAGCGGGTTGGGCATTGGAGACCCAGTACTTC.

This clonotype was counted only a few times. The CDR3 DNA is TGTGCCAGCGGTAGCGGGGGCCGTTGGGAGACCCAGTACTTC. It specifies CASGSGGRWETQYF. V is TRBV6-2 or TRBV6-3 and J is TRBJ2-5; 9 nucleotides agree with TRBD2. Germline V gene data show CDR1 as MNHEY and CDR2 as SVGEGT. The CDR3 is 14 residues long. V was pared by 8 bases and J by 5 bases, with 9 bases of the junction left unmatched.

Of note for this clonotype: An end of the junction differs from the germline gene, which may be a read error. The chain is built from TRBV6-1 and TRBJ2-2, with a weak D call TRBD2 (6 bases). The CDR3 runs 14 residues. Germline-derived CDR1 and CDR2 are MNHNS and SASEGT. For the CDR3, the DNA is TGTGCCAGCACCTCCAAGGTCCACACCGGGGGGCTGTTTTTT. The encoded protein is CASTSKVHTGGLFF.

Regarding this clonotype: A much larger clone differs by one base, so this may be a read error. The V gene is TRBV11-2, the J gene TRBJ1-1; no firm D call. This CDR3 region has 17 residues. Trimming stripped 1 base from V and 1 base from J, with 16 bases between. Per germline, CDR1 SGHAT and CDR2 FQNNGV. CDR3 in DNA: TGTGCCAGCAGCTTAGGGGTTCTGGCTTCGAGGAACACTGAAGCTTTCTTT. It is translated as CASSLGVLASRNTEAFF.

The chain recombines TRBV20-1 with TRBJ2-5; 9 nucleotides align to TRBD2. Germline V lookup: CDR1 DFQATT, CDR2 SNEGSKA (reference sequence). This CDR3 has 14 amino acids. The trim removed 6 bases at V and 4 bases at J, leaving 9 bases unmatched. In DNA, the CDR3 is TGCAGTGCGTTCGAGGCGGGGGGGCTAGAGACCCAGTACTTC. Its protein product is CSAFEAGGLETQYF.

This clonotype was seen at least ten times. V gene TRBV6-5 combines with J gene TRBJ1-5; TRBD1 is a possible D gene (5 bases). The length of the CDR3 is 15 residues. Trimming removed 2 bases at V and 4 bases at J, with 12 bases between. Germline CDR1 and CDR2: MNHEY and SVGAGI. CDR3 sequence: CASSYSPGKNQPQHF. DNA of the CDR3: TGTGCCAGCAGTTACAGCCCAGGGAAAAATCAGCCCCAGCATTTT.

V is TRBV25-1 and J is TRBJ1-2, with D unclear. This CDR3 is 14 amino acids long. Germline loops: CDR1 MGHDK, CDR2 SYGVNS. The V end lost 4 bases, the J end lost 9 bases, and 18 bases lay between the germline ends. The DNA for the CDR3 is TGTGCCAGCAGTGGTCCTTTGGACTGGATGAGCTACACCTTC. Protein product: CASSGPLDWMSYTF.

The CDR3, as DNA: TGTGCCAGCGGACCAAATTCACCCCTCCACTTT. This codes for CASGPNSPLHF. The chain couples TRBV6-1 to TRBJ1-6; D is unresolved. The CDR3 extends over 11 amino acids. CDR1 is MNHNS and CDR2 is SASEGT in the germline V gene. Trimming shortened V by 8 bases and J by 7 bases, and 6 bases separated the two germline ends.